Listed below are T cell receptor beta chains from one sample, sequenced in a study of identical twins. In TCRdb, the 5' RACE reads were re-called with MiXCR into one record per CDR3 protein. The data contain approximately 410,000 distinct CDR3 sequences, around 18% of them seen just once; the ten biggest clones take up 12%. The material sequenced was naive T cells sorted from blood. These TCRs come from a man aged 45 to 65 in good health. Both conserved end residues are part of each CDR3. The D gene is left open where the match is weak. Size values are once, few and many counts, or a class for expanded clones, and some rows have none.

d_call clone_size j_call v_call cdr3_aa cdr3_nt
. few TRBJ1-5 TRBV24-1 CATSDLGQPQHF TGTGCCACCAGTGACCTCGGTCAGCCCCAGCATTTT
. . TRBJ2-2 TRBV6-2/TRBV6-3 CASSLDSSATGELFF TGTGCCAGCAGTCTGGACTCGTCGGCCACCGGGGAGCTGTTTTTT
. few TRBJ2-7 TRBV20-1 CSATYGTGQYF TGCAGTGCTACCTATGGAACGGGGCAGTACTTC
. . TRBJ1-5 TRBV11-1 CASSLAGYDQPQHF TGTGCCAGCAGCTTAGCAGGGTATGATCAGCCCCAGCATTTT
. . TRBJ1-2 TRBV5-5 CASSLESQVNYGYTF TGTGCCAGCAGCTTGGAGTCTCAGGTGAACTATGGCTACACCTTC
TRBD2 . TRBJ2-5 TRBV20-1 CSGGGGPQETQYF TGCAGTGGCGGGGGGGGGCCCCAAGAGACCCAGTACTTC
. . TRBJ2-3 TRBV7-2 CASIWITDTQYF TGTGCCAGCATATGGATTACAGATACGCAGTATTTT
TRBD1 many TRBJ2-2 TRBV6-6 CASGQVNTGELFF TGTGCCAGCGGACAGGTCAACACCGGGGAGCTGTTTTTT
. many TRBJ2-7 TRBV19 CASSKQDDYEQYF TGTGCCAGTAGTAAACAGGATGACTACGAGCAGTACTTC
TRBD1 few TRBJ2-2 TRBV7-6 CASSSRQGTVGELFF TGTGCCAGCAGCTCACGACAGGGAACGGTCGGGGAGCTGTTTTTT
. . TRBJ2-2 TRBV29-1 CSVRQVNTGELFF TGCAGCGTTCGGCAGGTGAACACCGGGGAGCTGTTTTTT
. many TRBJ1-1 TRBV30 CAWRREMNTEAFF TGTGCCTGGAGACGGGAAATGAACACTGAAGCTTTCTTT
TRBD2 . TRBJ2-4 TRBV10-1 CASSAGGENIQYF TGCGCCAGCAGCGCGGGGGGAGAGAACATTCAGTACTTC
. . TRBJ2-1 TRBV6-2/TRBV6-3 CASSYLRQINEQFF TGTGCCAGCAGTTACCTAAGGCAGATCAATGAGCAGTTCTTC
TRBD1 once TRBJ1-2 TRBV9 CASSAGTGGDYGYTF TGTGCCAGCAGCGCCGGAACAGGGGGAGACTATGGCTACACCTTC
TRBD2 . TRBJ2-7 TRBV5-1 CDSSLFSGSYEQYF TGCGACAGCAGCTTGTTTAGCGGGAGCTACGAGCAGTACTTC
. many TRBJ2-2 TRBV6-5 CASSSLRGVTGELFF TGTGCCAGCAGTTCCCTAAGGGGCGTCACCGGGGAGCTGTTTTTT
TRBD1 few TRBJ1-1 TRBV20-1 CSARVPPGGMGAFF TGCAGTGCTAGAGTCCCCCCAGGGGGAATGGGAGCTTTCTTT
TRBD1 . TRBJ1-2 TRBV5-1 CASSSRTGGAGYTF TGCGCCAGCAGCTCCCGAACAGGGGGCGCTGGCTACACCTTC
. . TRBJ2-2 TRBV28 CASRRGTGELFF TGTGCCAGCAGGAGAGGGACCGGGGAGCTGTTTTTT
TRBD1 many TRBJ2-1 TRBV14 CASSQEAGGPYNEQFF TGTGCCAGCAGCCAAGAGGCAGGGGGCCCCTACAATGAGCAGTTCTTC
. many TRBJ1-1 TRBV19 CASEGAEEAFF TGTGCCAGTGAAGGGGCAGAAGAAGCTTTCTTT
. . TRBJ2-2 TRBV29-1 CSVGLGGTGELFF TGCAGCGTTGGGCTAGGGGGGACCGGGGAGCTGTTTTTT
. many TRBJ2-5 TRBV29-1 CSVVSQETQYF TGCAGCGTTGTTTCCCAAGAGACCCAGTACTTC
. few TRBJ1-2 TRBV6-1 CASRGSDSNYGYTF TGTGCCAGCAGGGGCTCGGACAGCAACTATGGCTACACCTTC
. few TRBJ1-1 TRBV25-1 CASSVLTNTEAFF TGTGCCAGCAGTGTTTTGACCAACACTGAAGCTTTCTTT
TRBD2 few TRBJ2-2 TRBV12-3/TRBV12-4 CASLAGVPDTGELFF TGTGCCAGCCTAGCGGGAGTTCCGGACACCGGGGAGCTGTTTTTT
TRBD1 many TRBJ2-3 TRBV5-1 CASNQGADTQYF TGCGCCAGCAACCAGGGGGCAGATACGCAGTATTTT
TRBD2 many TRBJ2-7 TRBV4-1 CASSQFWTSDEQYF TGCGCCAGCAGCCAGTTTTGGACTAGCGACGAGCAGTACTTC
. many TRBJ2-1 TRBV4-1 CASSPPGLVEQFF TGCGCCAGCAGCCCACCCGGTTTAGTTGAGCAGTTCTTC
. . TRBJ2-5 TRBV12-3/TRBV12-4 CASTLGGAVRTQYF TGTGCCAGCACTCTTGGGGGTGCCGTACGGACCCAGTACTTC
. . TRBJ1-1 TRBV7-9 CASSFPAHTEAFF TGTGCCAGCAGCTTCCCTGCGCACACTGAAGCTTTCTTT
. many TRBJ2-4 TRBV20-1 CSAYARQRGPSLDIQYF TGCAGTGCTTACGCGCGGCAACGGGGCCCTAGTTTGGACATTCAGTACTTC
TRBD1 many TRBJ2-7 TRBV6-1 CASKRTGAYEQYF TGTGCCAGCAAGAGGACAGGGGCCTACGAGCAGTACTTC
. many TRBJ2-5 TRBV29-1 CSVEWVRGPHQETQYF TGCAGCGTTGAATGGGTGCGGGGGCCACACCAAGAGACCCAGTACTTC
. few TRBJ2-5 TRBV20-1 CSATRRGSAETQYF TGCAGTGCTACTCGACGGGGATCTGCGGAGACCCAGTACTTC
TRBD2 . TRBJ2-3 TRBV30 CAWRLAGAPDTQYF TGTGCCTGGAGACTAGCGGGAGCCCCAGATACGCAGTATTTT
TRBD1 few TRBJ2-7 TRBV4-3 CASSQVDRAGEQYF TGCGCCAGCAGCCAAGTGGACAGGGCGGGAGAGCAGTACTTC
. many TRBJ2-6 TRBV10-2 CASSESWGAGANVLTF TGCGCCAGCAGTGAGTCGTGGGGGGCGGGGGCCAACGTCCTGACTTTC
TRBD1 many TRBJ2-7 TRBV6-5 CASSYSGQETYEQYF TGTGCCAGCAGTTACTCGGGACAGGAGACCTACGAGCAGTACTTC
. few TRBJ2-6 TRBV6-2/TRBV6-3 CASSDRDGTFSGANVLTF TGTGCCAGCAGTGACCGGGACGGAACATTCTCTGGGGCCAACGTCCTGACTTTC
TRBD2 many TRBJ2-3 TRBV9 CASSVGLATADTQYF TGTGCCAGCAGCGTAGGACTAGCAACGGCAGATACGCAGTATTTT
. . TRBJ2-5 TRBV7-2 CASSKDREQTETQYF TGTGCCAGCAGCAAAGACCGGGAACAGACAGAGACCCAGTACTTC
. few TRBJ2-3 TRBV29-1 CSAGRASATDTQYF TGCAGCGCGGGACGAGCGTCGGCCACAGATACGCAGTATTTT
TRBD1 . TRBJ1-6 TRBV20-1 CSARGSGTDYNSPLHF TGCAGTGCTAGAGGTTCCGGGACAGACTATAATTCACCCCTCCACTTT
. . TRBJ2-5 TRBV12-3/TRBV12-4 CASSLEARAGTQYF TGTGCCAGCAGTTTAGAGGCGAGGGCTGGGACCCAGTACTTC
TRBD1 many TRBJ2-7 TRBV4-3 CASSQARGNEQYF TGCGCCAGCAGCCAAGCCAGGGGGAATGAGCAGTACTTC
. few TRBJ2-7 TRBV27 CASSFQPGAYEQYF TGTGCCAGCAGTTTTCAGCCCGGGGCCTACGAGCAGTACTTC
. many TRBJ1-1 TRBV4-3 CASSHDVGTEAFF TGCGCCAGCAGCCACGACGTCGGGACTGAAGCTTTCTTT
. few TRBJ1-3 TRBV15 CATSRDNGGGNTIYF TGTGCCACCAGCAGAGATAACGGGGGAGGAAACACCATATATTTT
. . TRBJ1-1 TRBV7-3 CASSLTYDGEAFF TGTGCCAGCAGCTTAACGTATGACGGGGAAGCTTTCTTT
TRBD1 . TRBJ2-7 TRBV5-1 CASSVLQGLSYEQYF TGCGCCAGCAGCGTCCTACAGGGGCTCTCCTACGAGCAGTACTTC
TRBD2 few TRBJ2-7 TRBV4-2 CASSQVLAGAREQYF TGTGCCAGCAGCCAAGTTCTAGCGGGAGCTAGGGAGCAGTACTTC
TRBD1 . TRBJ1-1 TRBV4-2 CASSPGTGGRNEAFF TGTGCCAGCAGCCCGGGGACAGGGGGCCGTAATGAAGCTTTCTTT
. . TRBJ1-4 TRBV27 CASSIGWGNEKLFF TGTGCCAGCAGTATCGGCTGGGGCAATGAAAAACTGTTTTTT